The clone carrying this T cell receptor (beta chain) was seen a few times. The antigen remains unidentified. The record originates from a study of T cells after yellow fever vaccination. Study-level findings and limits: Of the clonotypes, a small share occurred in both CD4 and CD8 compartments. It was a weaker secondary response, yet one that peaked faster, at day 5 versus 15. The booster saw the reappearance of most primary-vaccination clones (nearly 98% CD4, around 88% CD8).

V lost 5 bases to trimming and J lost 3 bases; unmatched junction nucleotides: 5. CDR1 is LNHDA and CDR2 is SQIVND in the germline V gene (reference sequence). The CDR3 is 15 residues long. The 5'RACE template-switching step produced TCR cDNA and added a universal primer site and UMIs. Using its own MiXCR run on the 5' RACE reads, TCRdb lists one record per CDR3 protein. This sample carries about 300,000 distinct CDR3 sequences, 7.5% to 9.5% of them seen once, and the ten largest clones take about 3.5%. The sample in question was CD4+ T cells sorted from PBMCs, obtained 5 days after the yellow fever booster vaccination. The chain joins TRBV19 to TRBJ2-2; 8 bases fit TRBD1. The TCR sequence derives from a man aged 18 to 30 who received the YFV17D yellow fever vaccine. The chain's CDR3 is CASSSGTGDTGELFF. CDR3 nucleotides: TGTGCCAGTAGTTCGGGGACAGGAGACACCGGGGAGCTGTTTTTT.